This T cell receptor beta chain was retrieved from a study of pediatric ulcerative colitis. The survey-level immunoSEQ assay was used. Each sample received Survey-level depth of up to 500,000 reads. Clones were sequenced by immunoSEQ multiplex PCR, and TCRdb holds only the in-frame ones, with some missing. The repertoire holds about 34,000 clones, with 60% to 75% as singletons. CDR3 length equals 12 residues. Germline-derived CDR1 and CDR2 are SNHLY and FYNNEI. The V end lost 8 bases, the J end lost 7 bases, and 15 bases lay between the germline ends. The rectum was sampled with one to two pinch biopsies at colonoscopy.

The sequenced sample consisted of gut tissue. The chain combines TRBV2 with TRBJ2-7, with a possible D match to TRBD1 (7 bases). The sequence was collected from a boy younger than 18 with severe ulcerative colitis. This chain's CDR3 is CASEEQGREQYF. CDR3 in DNA: TGTGCCAGCGAAGAACAGGGGAGGGAGCAGTACTTC.